This TCR beta chain is drawn from a study of chemoradiotherapy in HPV16-positive cancers. General study findings and limits: Better recurrence-free survival went with HPV-responsive T-cell expansion in HPV16-positive patients. Non-HPV-specific T cells did not expand in tumors during treatment, whereas candidate HPV-specific clones and E7-related motifs did.

Assay used: immunoSEQ multiplex PCR; TCRdb lists only in-frame clones, some missing. The sample shows 7,000 or so clones, about two thirds of them seen only once. With regard to this clone: Its cognate antigen is unknown.

The CDR3 length is 15 residues. J gave up 0 bases and V 4 bases, and 3 bases lay outside the gene matches. Germline CDR1 is SSHAT and CDR2 is FNYEAQ (reference sequence). Over chemoradiotherapy, repertoires were sampled more than once. This TCR was recovered from a human donor with HPV-associated anogenital cancer. The chain couples TRBV7-7 to TRBJ1-1; 9 positions agree with TRBD1. The sequences come from tumor tissue, collected from a patient who underwent chemoradiotherapy. The CDR3 is CASSWTGALNTEAFF. The CDR3 coding sequence is TGTGCCAGCAGCTGGACAGGGGCCCTGAACACTGAAGCTTTCTTT.